The entry below gives a single T cell receptor beta chain sequence along with its context. This record belongs to a study of shared clonotypes between healthy human individuals. Naive-designated CD8 cells lacked CD45RO, were positively enriched for CCR7, and omitted terminally differentiated effector memory CD45RA+ cells. The CDR3 covers 13 residues. Germline lookup yields CDR1 MDHEN and CDR2 SYDVKM. Trimming removed 2 bases from V and 3 bases from J, with 5 bases in between. The assay was immunoSEQ multiplex PCR, and TCRdb's table has in-frame clones only and misses some. The repertoire consists of hundreds of thousands of clones, with 85% to 95% occurring once and the leading ten covering over 0.095%.

Sequencing was performed on naive CD8+ T cells sorted from blood. This chain joins TRBV28 and TRBJ2-1, with D unresolved. This clonotype was obtained from a woman aged 25 to 39 in good health. For the CDR3, the DNA is TGTGCCAGCAGTTTAAGCCACTACAATGAGCAGTTCTTC. As protein: CASSLSHYNEQFF. The full variable domain, completed using reference TRBV28 and TRBJ2-1, is DVKVTQSSRYLVKRTGEKVFLECVQDMDHENMFWYRQDPGLGLRLIYFSYDVKMKEKGDIPEGYSVSREKKERFSLILESASTNQTSMYLCASSLSHYNEQFFGPGTRLTVL.